A selection of T cell receptor beta chains follows, all from one sample in a study of T cell responses to AZD1222 COVID-19 vaccine. Produced via immunoSEQ multiplex PCR; TCRdb's table is partial and in-frame only. Among 130,000 or so clones listed, 91% were seen once. Sequencing was performed on peripheral blood, taken on day 0 of AZD1222 vaccination. These TCRs come from an adult in good health. Both conserved end residues are part of each CDR3. Fields, in order: V gene, D gene, J gene, clone size, CDR3 DNA, CDR3 protein. D genes are given only for firm matches. Expanded clones are given a class, and other clones once, few, many or no size at all.

TRBV28,.,TRBJ2-7,.,TGTGCCAGCAGTTCCCCCGTGGGCGCGAAGAGCTCCTACGAGCAGTACTTC,CASSSPVGAKSSYEQYF
TRBV3-1/TRBV3-2,.,TRBJ1-2,.,TGTGCCAGCAGCCAAGAAAGGGCATATGGCTACACCTTC,CASSQERAYGYTF
TRBV12-5,.,TRBJ1-6,.,TGTGCTAGGGGAGACCTGAGCTCCTATAATTCACCCCTCCACTTT,CARGDLSSYNSPLHF
TRBV7-9,.,TRBJ1-1,.,TGTGCCAGCAGCTCCCCCGACAGGTCGAACACTGAAGCTTTCTTT,CASSSPDRSNTEAFF
TRBV4-2,.,TRBJ1-3,.,TGTGCCAGCAGCCAAGAGAAACTGGTCTCTGGAAACACCATATATTTT,CASSQEKLVSGNTIYF
TRBV30,.,TRBJ1-3,few,TGTGCCTGGAGTGTACTCGGAAACACCATATATTTT,CAWSVLGNTIYF
TRBV6-5,TRBD1,TRBJ2-2,.,TGTGCCACCGCCCGGACAGGGAACACCGGGGAGCTGTTTTTT,CATARTGNTGELFF
TRBV5-4,.,TRBJ1-2,.,TGTGCCAGCAGCGGGGGTTTTCTCTATGGCTACACCTTC,CASSGGFLYGYTF
TRBV6-5,.,TRBJ1-4,.,TGTGCCAGCAGTTACCTGGGGGCGAGTGAAAAACTGTTTTTT,CASSYLGASEKLFF
TRBV28,.,TRBJ1-5,.,TGTGCCAGCAGTTCACTAGGTCAGCCCCAGCATTTT,CASSSLGQPQHF
TRBV3-1/TRBV3-2,TRBD2,TRBJ2-5,.,TGTGCCAGTGGAAGGTCACTAGCGGGGCCAGGAGGGCAAGAGACCCAGTACTTC,CASGRSLAGPGGQETQYF
TRBV3-1/TRBV3-2,TRBD2,TRBJ2-3,.,TGTGCCAGCAGCCAAGTAAGGCTAGCGGGAGGCTATGGCACAGATACGCAGTATTTT,CASSQVRLAGGYGTDTQYF
TRBV7-9,.,TRBJ2-2,.,TGTGCCAGCAGCCCCTGGGTGGGCAACACCGGGGAGCTGTTTTTT,CASSPWVGNTGELFF
TRBV19,.,TRBJ1-2,.,TGTGCCAGTAGCCCTGGGCCGGCCCCGGACTATGGCTACACCTTC,CASSPGPAPDYGYTF
TRBV28,.,TRBJ1-1,.,TGTGCCAGCCAATCCCCACTGGGCGGCGGCACTGAAGCTTTCTTT,CASQSPLGGGTEAFF
TRBV11-1,TRBD2,TRBJ2-5,.,TGTGCCAGCAGCTTAGAACTAGCGGGAGAAGTCAACTTC,CASSLELAGEVNF
TRBV9,.,TRBJ2-7,.,TGTGCCAGCAGCGTGGGGGCAGCCTACGAGCAGTACTTC,CASSVGAAYEQYF